The table lists the clone carrying this TCR beta chain with a few counts. What it binds is unknown. The length of the CDR3 is 16 residues. The ends lost 4 bases at V and 3 bases at J; junction bases unmatched: 9. Per the germline V gene, CDR1 is MNHEY and CDR2 is SVGAGI. The primer mix had 60 Vbeta and 13 Jbeta primers. This table comes from immunoSEQ multiplex PCR, and its TCRdb copy is limited to in-frame clones, with some not included. The table has roughly 120,000 clones, around 86% seen once. The data were obtained in a study of cytomegalovirus exposure and HLA in healthy donors. Study results and limitations: Accounts indicate the classifier identified cytomegalovirus status with strong specificity and sensitivity.

Sequenced material: PBMCs. The origin of this receptor is a woman aged 35 to 49 in good health and CMV-seronegative. V and J are TRBV6-5 and TRBJ2-7; 10 nucleotides match TRBD2. The CDR3 sequence is CASSSRLAGGNYEQYF. The CDR3 nucleotides are TGTGCCAGCAGTTCCAGACTAGCGGGCGGAAACTACGAGCAGTACTTC.